One and the same sample provided the 13 T cell receptor beta chains below, sequenced in a study of OX40 agonist ivuxolimab in advanced cancers. The table came from immunoSEQ multiplex PCR; TCRdb's copy has only in-frame clones and leaves some out. The sample contains 70,000 to 100,000 clones, about nine tenths of which appear only once. The specimen comprised CD4+ or CD8+ T cells sorted from blood, sampled in a trial of the OX40 agonist ivuxolimab. These receptor sequences come from an adult with an advanced solid tumor such as melanoma, head and neck, liver or kidney cancer.

This chain connects TRBV5-1 to TRBJ2-5, with D maybe TRBD1 (5 bases). Germline V gene sequence: CDR1 SGHRS, CDR2 YFSETQ. The CDR3 runs to 12 residues. V shed 2 bases and J shed 4 bases, with 6 bases lying between them. The CDR3, as DNA: TGCGCCAGCAGCTTTCAGGGAGAGACCCAGTACTTC. Amino acids: CASSFQGETQYF.

The chain has TRBV21-1 and TRBJ2-6; TRBD2 was called by the table and not checked on the DNA. TRBV21-1 is classified as a pseudogene. CDR3 length: 18 amino acids. CDR3 DNA: TGTGCCAGCAGCAAAGCGCGGGGGCCCCTCTCTGGGGCCAACGTCCTGACTTTC. Translated: CASSKARGPLSGANVLTF.

The gene calls are TRBV30 and TRBJ2-1; the D gene is possibly TRBD1 (5 bases). There are 15 residues in the CDR3. V dropped 4 bases and J dropped 1 base, with 14 bases sitting between them. Germline loops: CDR1 GTSNPN, CDR2 SVGIG (reference sequence). The CDR3 sequence: CAWIPRVPSYNEQFF. In DNA form, the CDR3 reads TGTGCCTGGATCCCCAGGGTTCCGTCCTACAATGAGCAGTTCTTC.

The chain recombines TRBV15 with TRBJ2-1; TRBD2 matches 10 bases. The CDR3 is 15 amino acids. The V segment lost 1 base and the J segment 6 bases; nucleotides outside the gene matches: 3. Germline V gene data show CDR1 as LNHNV and CDR2 as YYDKDF (reference sequence). The CDR3 sequence: CATSRAGLASNEQFF. Here the CDR3 DNA reads TGTGCCACCAGCAGAGCGGGACTAGCGAGCAATGAGCAGTTCTTC. The full variable domain, its missing parts supplied by reference TRBV15 and TRBJ2-1, is DAMVIQNPRYQVTQFGKPVTLSCSQTLNHNVMYWYQQKSSQAPKLLFHYYDKDFNNEADTPDNFQSRRPNTSFCFLDIRSPGLGDTAMYLCATSRAGLASNEQFFGPGTRLTVL.

This rearrangement joins TRBV11-2 to TRBJ2-7; TRBD2 matches 8 bases. The length of the CDR3 is 14 residues. Per germline, CDR1 SGHAT and CDR2 FQNNGV. V trimming: 5 bases; J trimming: 5 bases; junction bases outside the gene matches: 8. CDR3 sequence: CASSLGTSGDEQYF. The CDR3 DNA follows: TGTGCCAGCAGCCTCGGGACTAGTGGAGACGAGCAGTACTTC.

The chain joins TRBV5-6 to TRBJ1-6; D might be TRBD1 (5 bases). The CDR3 length is 15 residues. Trimming removed 4 bases from V and 7 bases from J, with 15 bases in between. Germline values: CDR1 SGHDT, CDR2 YYEEEE. CDR3 nucleotide sequence: TGTGCCAGCAGCCCATCCGGGGGATCGAATTCACCCCTCCACTTT. Translated: CASSPSGGSNSPLHF. Looking up the rest from reference TRBV5-6 and TRBJ1-6 gives the full variable domain: DAGVTQSPTHLIKTRGQQVTLRCSPKSGHDTVSWYQQALGQGPQFIFQYYEEEERQRGNFPDRFSGHQFPNYSSELNVNALLLGDSALYLCASSPSGGSNSPLHFGNGTRLTVT.

The chain joins TRBV9 to TRBJ2-1; 9 bases match TRBD2. The CDR3 extends over 17 amino acids. The J segment lost 4 bases and the V segment lost 0 bases, leaving 8 bases of the junction unmatched. Germline lookup yields CDR1 SGDLS and CDR2 YYNGEE. DNA of the CDR3: TGTGCCAGCAGCGTAGCTGTTGGGCGGGAGGGGTACAATGAGCAGTTCTTC. As protein: CASSVAVGREGYNEQFF.

V is TRBV2 and J is TRBJ2-5; TRBD1 matches 8 bases. V shed 6 bases and J 2 bases; nucleotides not matched to a gene: 5. This CDR3 has 14 amino acids. Germline V gene data show CDR1 as SNHLY and CDR2 as FYNNEI. Written as DNA, the CDR3 is TGTGCCAGCAGAGTGGGACAGGCTCAAGAGACCCAGTACTTC. It encodes CASRVGQAQETQYF.

V usage is TRBV5-6 and J usage is TRBJ2-3; TRBD2 is a possible D gene (5 bases). The CDR3 runs 18 residues. Germline V gives CDR1 SGHDT, CDR2 YYEEEE. V lost 0 bases and J lost 4, with 21 bases in between. The CDR3 loop is CASSLESLAILSPDTQYF. CDR3 DNA sequence: TGTGCCAGCAGCTTGGAGTCGCTAGCAATTCTCTCGCCAGATACGCAGTATTTT. Combining the CDR3 with reference TRBV5-6 and TRBJ2-3 gives the whole variable domain DAGVTQSPTHLIKTRGQQVTLRCSPKSGHDTVSWYQQALGQGPQFIFQYYEEEERQRGNFPDRFSGHQFPNYSSELNVNALLLGDSALYLCASSLESLAILSPDTQYFGPGTRLTVL.

The chain employs TRBV29-1 and TRBJ2-1; D possibly matches TRBD1 or TRBD2 (5 bases each). The CDR3 covers 10 residues. The germline gives CDR1 SQVTM, CDR2 ANQGSEA. V dropped 6 bases and J dropped 5 bases, with 5 bases sitting between them. The CDR3 spells CSVGHNEQFF. The CDR3 DNA is TGCAGCGTGGGACACAATGAGCAGTTCTTC.

This clone was counted only a few times. The V gene is TRBV19, the J gene TRBJ1-1, with a tentative D call TRBD1 (6 bases). The CDR3 has 14 residues. V was shortened by 4 bases and J by 2 bases, with 11 bases between the two germline ends. The germline gives CDR1 LNHDA, CDR2 SQIVND (reference sequence). The CDR3 protein is CASSKGHYNTEAFF. CDR3 nucleotides: TGTGCCAGTAGTAAGGGACATTACAACACTGAAGCTTTCTTT.

The chain combines TRBV6-5 with TRBJ2-2; 10 positions agree with TRBD1. CDR1 and CDR2 from the germline V gene are MNHEY and SVGAGI. Trimming cost V 7 bases and J 5 bases; bases outside gene matches: 7. The CDR3 has 15 amino acids. For the CDR3, the DNA is TGTGCCAGCACCCCCGGGACAGGGGTAACCGGGGAGCTGTTTTTT. Protein: CASTPGTGVTGELFF.

The chain recombines TRBV7-8 with TRBJ2-2; the D call may be TRBD1 or TRBD2 (5 bases each). The V end was cut by 5 bases, the J end by 6 bases, with 19 bases between. Per the germline V gene, CDR1 is SGHVS and CDR2 is FQNEAQ. The CDR3 has 16 amino acids. The CDR3 DNA sequence: TGTGCCAGCAGCAAAAATGACCTGGGGGTCGCCGGGGAGCTGTTTTTT. It yields the protein CASSKNDLGVAGELFF.